The T cell receptor beta chain described here comes from a study of shared clonotypes between healthy human individuals. Germline CDR1 SGHAT, CDR2 FQNNGV. V gave up 5 bases and J gave up 0 bases; unmatched junction bases: 0. CDR3 length: 13 residues. On this clone itself: The sample has other DNA sequences that encode this CDR3 too.

Deep-level settings were used for running the assay. The table came from immunoSEQ multiplex PCR; TCRdb's copy has only in-frame clones and leaves some out. This sample has some 2,400,000 clones; around 95% occur once, and the top ten carry around 0.13%. V gene TRBV11-2 combines with J gene TRBJ1-1; 7 bases align to TRBD1. This sequence originates from a man aged 18 to 35 in good health. The specimen was naive CD4+ T cells sorted from blood. Subset noted: CD45RA+ positively selected. CDR3 coding DNA: TGTGCCAGCAGCAGGGGGCTGAACACTGAAGCTTTCTTT. This encodes CASSRGLNTEAFF.